The 23 T cell receptor beta chains listed next were all sequenced from one sample in a study of immune characteristics of hereditary and idiopathic chronic pancreatitis. Chronic pancreatitis tissue was collected during total pancreatectomy with islet autotransplantation. Assay used: immunoSEQ multiplex PCR; TCRdb lists only in-frame clones, some missing. The sample contains roughly 14,000 clones, 70% to 75% of which appear only once. Sequencing input: pancreas tissue with hereditary chronic pancreatitis. These receptor sequences come from a human donor with chronic pancreatitis.

V usage is TRBV18 and J usage is TRBJ1-5; D remains unclear. V gave up 0 bases and J gave up 5 bases, with 8 bases separating them. Germline V CDR1 and CDR2: KGHSH, LQKENI. The CDR3 length is 14 residues. This CDR3 is CASSPPPPYQPQHF. Here the CDR3 DNA reads TGTGCCAGCTCACCACCTCCCCCTTATCAGCCCCAGCATTTT.

The J gene is TRBJ2-1, the V gene TRBV2; 8 bases agree with TRBD2. The germline CDR1 and CDR2 sequences are SNHLY and FYNNEI. The CDR3 covers 15 residues. J was trimmed by 8 bases and V by 3 bases; bases with no gene match: 9. The CDR3 here is CASSDLGLARDEQFF. CDR3 nucleotides: TGTGCCAGCAGTGACCTCGGACTAGCTCGGGATGAGCAGTTCTTC.

The CDR3 reads CASKTSGSTREQFF. The CDR3 bases are TGTGCCAGCAAAACTAGCGGGAGCACCCGTGAGCAGTTCTTC. The rearrangement joins TRBV28 to TRBJ2-1; the match to TRBD2 covers 11 bases. This CDR3 is 14 amino acids long. Germline lookup yields CDR1 MDHEN and CDR2 SYDVKM. Losses at the gene ends were 7 bases for V and 9 bases for J; bases not matched to a gene: 8.

The chain has TRBV7-3 and TRBJ2-5, with D possibly being TRBD2 (7 bases). CDR3 length: 12 amino acids. The germline V gene has CDR1 SGHTA and CDR2 FQGTGA. Trimming took 2 bases from V and 8 from J, leaving 9 bases between them. CDR3 in DNA: TGTGCCAGCAGCTTAGGCGGGGGCACCCAGTACTTC. Its translation: CASSLGGGTQYF.

The DNA of the CDR3 is TGTGCCAGCAGCCTAGCGGGGTGGGGCACAGATACGCAGTATTTT. Its protein is CASSLAGWGTDTQYF. V and J are TRBV6-5 and TRBJ2-3; 9 positions match TRBD2. The CDR3 runs 15 residues. Germline loops: CDR1 MNHEY, CDR2 SVGAGI. The ends lost 6 bases at V and 1 base at J; junction bases unmatched: 5.

Points on this clone: This specimen includes other DNA sequences encoding the same CDR3. The rearrangement uses TRBV10-3 and TRBJ1-5; D may be TRBD1 (6 bases). This CDR3 contains 14 residues. In germline, CDR1 is ENHRY, CDR2 SYGVKD. V was shortened by 8 bases and J by 2 bases, with 13 bases between the two germline ends. CDR3 residues: CAIRGEGGNQPQHF. CDR3 sequence (DNA): TGTGCCATCCGGGGGGAGGGGGGCAATCAGCCCCAGCATTTT.

This chain joins TRBV11-1 and TRBJ2-1; D gene uncertain. Germline assignment: CDR1 SGHAT and CDR2 FQDESV (reference sequence). The CDR3 extends over 13 amino acids. Trimming took off 5 bases at V and 10 bases at J, with 15 bases between the two ends. The DNA of the CDR3 is TGTGCCAGCAGCCACATTTGGGGATGGGAGCAGTTCTTC. Encoded protein: CASSHIWGWEQFF. The whole variable domain, filled in from reference TRBV11-1 and TRBJ2-1, reads EAEVAQSPRYKITEKSQAVAFWCDPISGHATLYWYRQILGQGPELLVQFQDESVVDDSQLPKDRFSAERLKGVDSTLKIQPAELGDSAMYLCASSHIWGWEQFFGPGTRLTVL.

The genes are TRBV5-4 and TRBJ2-7; TRBD2 agrees at 11 bases. The germline V gene has CDR1 SGHNT and CDR2 YYREEE (reference sequence). This CDR3 is built from 13 residues. The V segment lost 2 bases and the J segment 6 bases; nucleotides outside the gene matches: 1. CDR3 DNA sequence: TGTGCCAGCAGCTTAACTAGCGGGAGCGAGCAGTACTTC. Residues: CASSLTSGSEQYF.

CDR3 sequence: CASSSGTARTEQYF. The CDR3 DNA is TGCGCCAGCAGCTCCGGGACTGCCCGAACCGAGCAGTACTTC. The chain combines TRBV10-2 with TRBJ2-7; TRBD2 might be the D (6 bases). The CDR3 covers 14 residues. CDR1 is WSHSY and CDR2 is SAAADI in the germline V gene. The V and J ends lost 6 bases and 6 bases respectively, with 18 bases between them.

The V gene is TRBV30, the J gene TRBJ2-5; D gene unclear. Per germline, CDR1 GTSNPN and CDR2 SVGIG (reference sequence). V lost 4 bases and J 4 bases, leaving 13 bases between the germline ends. The CDR3 is 13 residues long. This CDR3 reads CAWTPRPRETQYF. CDR3 sequence (DNA): TGTGCCTGGACCCCGAGGCCTCGAGAGACCCAGTACTTC.

This chain connects TRBV4-2 to TRBJ1-3; the D gene is possibly TRBD1 (5 bases). V lost 1 base and J lost 1, with 11 bases in between. CDR3 size: 16 residues. Germline CDR1 reads LGHNA; CDR2 reads YNFKEQ. The CDR3 sequence is CASSQGYRQSGNTIYF. The CDR3 region has the DNA TGTGCCAGCAGCCAAGGGTACAGGCAATCTGGAAACACCATATATTTT.

V and J are TRBV6-5 and TRBJ2-1; 7 bases map to TRBD2. V lost 7 bases, J lost 2 bases, and 8 bases stayed unmatched. This CDR3 comprises 15 residues. The V gene's germline CDR1 is MNHEY and CDR2 SVGAGI. The CDR3 nucleotides read TGTGCCAGCAATACCGAGCGGGGCCCCTACAATGAGCAGTTCTTC. Translating it yields CASNTERGPYNEQFF.

The sample holds one count of this clone. The J gene is TRBJ2-7, the V gene TRBV2; 7 bases match TRBD2. CDR1 SNHLY and CDR2 FYNNEI come from the germline V gene. V was clipped by 6 bases and J by 12 bases; unmatched bases: 20. CDR3 length: 15 amino acids. In DNA, the CDR3 is TGTGCCAGCAGCTCAAGTTTTGGGGGAGGGCCTCGAGGGTACTTC. Encoded protein: CASSSSFGGGPRGYF.

J is TRBJ2-4 and V is TRBV28; 7 positions agree with TRBD2. Germline CDR1 and CDR2: MDHEN and SYDVKM. V was pared by 3 bases and J by 3 bases, with 14 bases of the junction left unmatched. The CDR3 has 18 residues. DNA for the CDR3: TGTGCCAGCAGTTTGGGAGGTGCGGGAGTAGAGGGCAAAAACATTCAGTACTTC. Encoded protein: CASSLGGAGVEGKNIQYF.

The rearrangement uses TRBV6-5 and TRBJ2-7; weak D call: TRBD1 (5 bases). The CDR3 runs 14 residues. CDR1 and CDR2 (germline): MNHEY, SVGAGI. V was clipped by 6 bases and J by 2 bases, with 14 bases between them. In DNA, the CDR3 is TGTGCCAGCAGGGGTTTTTCAGGGACCTACGAGCAGTACTTC. It translates to CASRGFSGTYEQYF.

The CDR3 spells CASSVGENTEAFF. The CDR3 region has the DNA TGTGCCAGCAGTGTTGGGGAGAACACTGAAGCTTTCTTT. The chain uses TRBV6-4 and TRBJ1-1; D gene uncertain. In germline, CDR1 is MRHNA, CDR2 SNTAGT. Between the trimmed V and J ends, which lost 4 bases and 1 base, there was a span of 7 bases. The CDR3 contains 13 residues.

There are a few counts of this clone. V is TRBV29-1 and J is TRBJ2-3, with D uncertain. Germline values: CDR1 SQVTM, CDR2 ANQGSEA. The CDR3 runs to 13 residues. The V end lost 6 bases, the J end lost 7 bases, and 17 bases lay between the germline ends. The CDR3 DNA is TGCAGCGTCCTTTTTGCAGAAACTAATACGCAGTATTTT. Residues: CSVLFAETNTQYF.

The rearrangement joins TRBV19 to TRBJ2-1; D is unresolved. Trimming removed 8 bases from V and 0 bases from J, with 14 bases in between. The CDR3 covers 15 residues. The V gene's germline CDR1 is LNHDA and CDR2 SQIVND (reference sequence). The CDR3 DNA reads TGTGCCAGTGGACCCGGCTTTAGCTCCTACAATGAGCAGTTCTTC. This sequence encodes CASGPGFSSYNEQFF.

The chain carries TRBV29-1 and TRBJ2-6; D is unclear. Looked up from germline, CDR1 is SQVTM and CDR2 is ANQGSEA. V shed 6 bases and J shed 0 bases, with 3 bases lying between them. The CDR3 spans 12 residues. CDR3 coding DNA: TGCAGCGTATCCTCTGGGGCCAACGTCCTGACTTTC. Translating it yields CSVSSGANVLTF.

The chain is built from TRBV13 and TRBJ1-1; D remains unclear. The CDR3 spans 12 residues. V lost 9 bases and J lost 1, with 9 bases in between. Germline loops: CDR1 PRHDT, CDR2 FYEKMQ (reference sequence). The CDR3 sequence is CASLQSNTEAFF. DNA of the CDR3: TGTGCCAGTCTCCAATCGAACACTGAAGCTTTCTTT.

The chain couples TRBV19 to TRBJ1-2, with D maybe TRBD1 (5 bases). Trimming cost V 5 bases and J 8 bases, with 12 bases left between them. This CDR3 has 12 amino acids. The germline V gene has CDR1 LNHDA and CDR2 SQIVND (reference sequence). The CDR3: CASSRDPGGYTF. The DNA for the CDR3 is TGTGCCAGTAGTCGGGACCCTGGAGGCTACACCTTC. The whole variable domain, remainder taken from reference TRBV19 and TRBJ1-2, is DGGITQSPKYLFRKEGQNVTLSCEQNLNHDAMYWYRQDPGQGLRLIYYSQIVNDFQKGDIAEGYSVSREKKESFPLTVTSAQKNPTAFYLCASSRDPGGYTFGSGTRLTVV.

The chain carries TRBV28 and TRBJ1-4; no reliable D call. The CDR3 is 17 residues long. The V and J ends lost 5 bases and 3 bases respectively, with 19 bases between them. Per germline, CDR1 MDHEN and CDR2 SYDVKM. As DNA, the CDR3 is TGTGCCAGCAGTCCCAGTAGAAATGGAGGCTCTAATGAAAAACTGTTTTTT. Amino acid sequence: CASSPSRNGGSNEKLFF.

V and J are TRBV5-1 and TRBJ1-6; 10 bases fit TRBD1. CDR1 SGHRS and CDR2 YFSETQ come from the germline V gene. Trimming took 5 bases from V and 10 from J; bases not matched to a gene: 6. CDR3 length: 14 amino acids. CDR3 loop: CASSLDRGQSPLHF. The DNA of the CDR3 is TGCGCCAGCAGTTTAGACAGGGGGCAATCACCCCTCCACTTT.